The rows below give T cell receptor beta chains drawn from one sample of a study. TCRdb reprocessed the 5' RACE reads via MiXCR and lists one record per CDR3 protein. The table shows 34,000 or so distinct CDR3 sequences, with 25% to 30% occurring only once. Sequenced input: tumor-infiltrating Tregs sorted from the breast tumor. The receptors derive from a female donor with breast cancer. The CDR3 runs from the conserved cysteine through the conserved F or W. Fields, in order: D gene, J gene, V gene, clone size, CDR3 protein, CDR3 DNA. D genes are given only for firm matches. Clone size is stated in some rows and not others, as once, few, many or a class when expanded.

. | TRBJ2-3 | TRBV6-5 | . | CASSAGAKQYF | TGTGCCAGCAGTGCCGGCGCTAAACAGTATTTT
TRBD1 | TRBJ1-5 | TRBV6-1 | . | CASSWDRVSNQPQRF | TGTGCCAGCAGTTGGGACAGGGTAAGCAATCAGCCCCAGCGTTTT
. | TRBJ2-6 | TRBV27 | many | CASGPSGANVLTF | TGTGCCAGCGGCCCCAGTGGGGCCAACGTCCTGACTTTC
. | TRBJ1-2 | TRBV5-1 | . | CASSFPGTNYGYTF | TGCGCCAGCAGCTTCCCCGGGACTAACTATGGCTACACCTTC
. | TRBJ1-1 | TRBV10-3 | . | CAISRTANTEAFF | TGTGCCATCAGCAGGACAGCGAACACTGAAGCTTTCTTT
. | TRBJ1-2 | TRBV11-3 | . | CASSLSSGTSYGYTF | TGTGCCAGCAGCTTATCCAGCGGGACAAGCTATGGCTACACCTTC
. | TRBJ2-1 | TRBV15 | . | CATSRDPAGNNEQFF | TGTGCCACCAGCAGAGATCCGGCAGGGAACAATGAGCAGTTCTTC
. | TRBJ2-5 | TRBV7-3 | . | CASSFGREETQYF | TGTGCCAGCAGCTTCGGCCGAGAAGAGACCCAGTACTTC
. | TRBJ2-7 | TRBV30 | . | CAWLVSSYEQYF | TGTGCCTGGCTAGTAAGCTCCTACGAGCAGTACTTC
. | TRBJ2-1 | TRBV21-1 | many | CASSKIVVDPFF | TGTGCCAGCAGCAAAATAGTGGTAGACCCCTTCTTC
. | TRBJ1-4 | TRBV28 | many | CASSLRRINEKLFF | TGTGCCAGCAGTTTAAGGCGGATTAATGAAAAACTGTTTTTT
. | TRBJ1-2 | TRBV20-1 | . | CSARGVGHANYGYTF | TGCAGTGCTAGGGGGGTCGGACATGCTAACTATGGCTACACCTTC
. | TRBJ1-1 | TRBV2 | few | CAVRDTGTEAFF | TGTGCAGTCAGGGACACAGGCACTGAAGCTTTCTTT